The T cell receptor (beta chain) described here comes from a study of graft-versus-host responses after intestinal transplantation. Study as a whole: Recipients underwent multivisceral, liver-intestinal, or isolated intestinal transplants. The study gave all recipients anti-thymocyte globulin induction, then tacrolimus and steroids for approximately 3 years.

Notes on the study in general: Across patients carrying graft-donor T cell macrochimerism, allografts held high graft-versus-host to host-versus-graft clonal ratios. Detected in recipient marrow were GvH clones, some of which were first observed in ileum or blood.

Repertoires were generated with immunoSEQ multiplex PCR, while TCRdb's copy carries only in-frame clones and drops some. Among about 130,000 clones listed, around nine tenths were seen once. As concerns this clone: Its antigen is unidentified.

Trimming left V 1 base short and J 6 bases short, with 9 bases between. CDR3 size: 14 residues. Germline CDR1 and CDR2: SGHAT and FQNNGV. The sequences come from unstimulated CD4+ T cells sorted from spleen or lymph node cells, collected before intestinal transplant. The receptor comes from a human donor who received an intestinal transplant. The chain combines TRBV11-2 with TRBJ1-4; D gene unclear. CDR3 nucleotides: TGTGCCAGCAGCTTAGGGCCGAACCATGAAAAACTGTTTTTT. Its translation is CASSLGPNHEKLFF.